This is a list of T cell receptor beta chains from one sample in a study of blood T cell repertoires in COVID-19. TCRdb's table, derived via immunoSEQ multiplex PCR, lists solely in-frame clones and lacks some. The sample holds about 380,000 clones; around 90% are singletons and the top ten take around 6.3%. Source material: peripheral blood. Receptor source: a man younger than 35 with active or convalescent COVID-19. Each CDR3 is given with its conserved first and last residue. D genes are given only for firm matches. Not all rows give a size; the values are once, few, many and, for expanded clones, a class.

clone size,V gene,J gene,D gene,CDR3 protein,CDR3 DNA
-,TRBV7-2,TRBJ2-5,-,CASTRLVQETQYF,TGTGCCAGCACCCGGTTGGTCCAAGAGACCCAGTACTTC
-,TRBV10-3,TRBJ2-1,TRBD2,CAISDSGAYNEQFF,TGTGCCATCAGTGATAGCGGGGCCTACAATGAGCAGTTCTTC
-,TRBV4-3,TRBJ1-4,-,CASSQDGSLEEKLFF,TGCGCCAGCAGCCAAGATGGTTCCCTGGAGGAAAAACTGTTTTTT
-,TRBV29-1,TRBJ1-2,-,CSVDFQQAHVYGYTF,TGCAGCGTTGATTTTCAACAGGCGCACGTTTATGGCTACACCTTC
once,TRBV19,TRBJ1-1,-,CASSMTGTQNTEAFF,TGTGCCAGTAGTATGACCGGGACACAGAACACTGAAGCTTTCTTT
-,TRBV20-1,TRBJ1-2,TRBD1,CSEGQEDGYTF,TGCAGTGAAGGACAGGAGGATGGCTACACCTTC
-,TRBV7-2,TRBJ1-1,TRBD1,CATHRGGYTEAFF,TGTGCCACCCACAGGGGGGGCTACACTGAAGCTTTCTTT
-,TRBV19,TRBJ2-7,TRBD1,CASGNRGEAYEQYF,TGTGCCAGTGGTAACAGGGGAGAAGCCTACGAGCAGTACTTC
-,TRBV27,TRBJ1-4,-,CASSTRGATNEKLFF,TGTGCCAGCAGTACGCGGGGGGCAACTAATGAAAAACTGTTTTTT
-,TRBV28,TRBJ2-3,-,CASNRPAGIGADTQYF,TGTGCCAGCAACCGACCGGCCGGGATCGGAGCAGATACGCAGTATTTT
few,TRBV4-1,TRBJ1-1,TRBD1,CASSQLMGQGALNTEAFF,TGCGCCAGCAGCCAACTGATGGGACAGGGGGCGCTTAACACTGAAGCTTTCTTT
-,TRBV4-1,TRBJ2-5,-,CASSVLGTTQETQYF,TGCGCCAGCAGCGTCCTCGGGACAACACAAGAGACCCAGTACTTC
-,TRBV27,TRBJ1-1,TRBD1,CASSLRGQPEAFF,TGTGCCAGCAGTTTAAGGGGGCAGCCTGAAGCTTTCTTT
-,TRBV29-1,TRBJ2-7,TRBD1,CSVLTGDPQSEQYF,TGCAGCGTTTTAACAGGGGACCCGCAGTCCGAGCAGTACTTC
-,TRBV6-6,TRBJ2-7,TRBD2,CATIPTSGDSYEQYF,TGTGCCACCATCCCGACTAGCGGGGACTCCTACGAGCAGTACTTC
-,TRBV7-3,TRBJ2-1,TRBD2,CASSTTSGANEQFF,TGTGCCAGCAGCACTACTAGCGGGGCCAATGAGCAGTTCTTC
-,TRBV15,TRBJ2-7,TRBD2,CATSSLAEPMYEQYF,TGTGCCACCAGCAGCCTAGCGGAACCAATGTACGAGCAGTACTTC
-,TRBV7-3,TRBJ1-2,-,CASSWAVGYGYTF,TGTGCCAGCAGTTGGGCAGTTGGGTATGGCTACACCTTC
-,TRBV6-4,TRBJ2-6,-,CASSPFLGGTGSGANVLTF,TGTGCCAGCAGCCCCTTTTTGGGGGGTACCGGTTCTGGGGCCAACGTCCTGACTTTC
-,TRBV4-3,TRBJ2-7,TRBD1,CASSLGGQYEQYF,TGCGCCAGCAGCCTAGGGGGCCAGTACGAGCAGTACTTC
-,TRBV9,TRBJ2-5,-,CASSVTYQETQYF,TGTGCCAGCAGCGTAACTTATCAAGAGACCCAGTACTTC
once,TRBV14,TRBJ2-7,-,CASSQDWYSSYEQYF,TGTGCCAGCAGCCAAGATTGGTATAGCTCCTACGAGCAGTACTTC
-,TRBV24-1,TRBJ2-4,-,CATSDHGRAKNIQYF,TGTGCCACCAGTGACCACGGGAGAGCCAAAAACATTCAGTACTTC
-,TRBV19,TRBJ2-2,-,CASNPDRALTSRGELFF,TGTGCCAGTAACCCCGACAGAGCCCTCACCTCGCGCGGGGAGCTGTTTTTT
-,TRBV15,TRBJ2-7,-,CATSRGGGNTYEQYF,TGTGCCACCAGCAGGGGCGGCGGGAATACCTACGAGCAGTACTTC
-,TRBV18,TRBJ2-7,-,CASSEDGEQYF,TGTGCCAGCTCAGAGGATGGCGAGCAGTACTTC
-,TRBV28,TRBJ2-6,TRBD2,CASSLSGRATGANVLTF,TGTGCCAGCAGTTTATCGGGGAGGGCAACTGGGGCCAACGTCCTGACTTTC
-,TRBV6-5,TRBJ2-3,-,CASSPLTSSTDTQYF,TGTGCCAGCAGCCCCCTAACCTCTAGCACAGATACGCAGTATTTT
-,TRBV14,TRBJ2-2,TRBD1,CASSQRTGGPGELFF,TGTGCCAGCAGCCAACGGACAGGGGGTCCCGGGGAGCTGTTTTTT
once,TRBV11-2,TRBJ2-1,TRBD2,CASSPHRGGYNEQFF,TGTGCCAGCAGCCCACACCGGGGGGGGTACAATGAGCAGTTCTTC
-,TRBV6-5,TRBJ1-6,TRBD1,CASRRGQGNSPLHF,TGTGCCAGCAGAAGGGGACAGGGTAATTCACCCCTCCACTTT
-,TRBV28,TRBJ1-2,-,CASRGDSFYGYTF,TGTGCCAGCAGGGGTGACAGTTTCTATGGCTACACCTTC
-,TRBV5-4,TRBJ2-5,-,CASRTPGEGGETQYF,TGTGCCAGCAGGACCCCAGGGGAAGGGGGAGAGACCCAGTACTTC
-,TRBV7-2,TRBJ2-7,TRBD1,CASSLFGTGNYEQYF,TGTGCCAGCAGCTTATTCGGGACAGGAAACTACGAGCAGTACTTC
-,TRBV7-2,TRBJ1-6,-,CASSGGEGYSPLHF,TGTGCCAGCAGCGGGGGGGAGGGGTATTCACCCCTCCACTTT
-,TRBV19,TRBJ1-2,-,CASNLDRNYGYTF,TGTGCCAGCAATCTTGACAGAAACTATGGCTACACCTTC
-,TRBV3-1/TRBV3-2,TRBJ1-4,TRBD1,CASSPARTGGGRNEKLFF,TGTGCCAGCAGCCCCGCCCGGACAGGGGGCGGGCGAAATGAAAAACTGTTTTTT
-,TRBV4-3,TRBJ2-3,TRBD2,CASSHTQASGRFVTQYF,TGCGCCAGCAGCCATACTCAGGCTAGCGGGAGGTTTGTTACGCAGTATTTT
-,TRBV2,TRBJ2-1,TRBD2,CASRKGPSGNNEQFF,TGTGCCAGCAGAAAGGGGCCTAGCGGGAACAATGAGCAGTTCTTC
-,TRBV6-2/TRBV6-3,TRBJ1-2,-,CASSFQEIYGYTF,TGTGCCAGCAGTTTTCAGGAAATTTATGGCTACACCTTC
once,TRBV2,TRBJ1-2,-,CASTNSGPYGDGYTF,TGTGCCAGCACCAACTCAGGGCCCTATGGGGATGGCTACACCTTC
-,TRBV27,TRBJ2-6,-,CASSFGVLSGANVLTF,TGTGCCAGCAGTTTTGGCGTCCTCTCTGGGGCCAACGTGCTGACTTTC
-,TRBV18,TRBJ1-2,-,CASSPIQSDYGYTF,TGTGCCAGCTCACCGATCCAGTCCGACTATGGCTACACCTTC
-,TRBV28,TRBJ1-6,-,CASSSDTGNSPLHF,TGTGCCAGCAGCTCTGATACAGGAAATTCACCCCTCCACTTT
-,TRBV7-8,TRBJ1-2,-,CASSLIQEFNYGYTF,TGTGCCAGCAGCTTAATACAGGAGTTTAACTATGGCTACACCTTC